This passage covers 8 T cell receptor beta chains from one sample sequenced in a study of post-analysis software for immune sequencing data. General study results and limits: TRBV5-6, TRBV5-1 and TRBV20-1 were among roughly five TRBV segments more frequent in patients than controls.

What these receptors recognize is not known. Unique-molecular-identifier-tagged TCR beta cDNA libraries were used. TCRdb re-called the PCR reads with MiXCR, one entry per CDR3 protein. Of roughly 410,000 distinct CDR3 sequences in the sample, less than 40% were seen once. The sample taken for sequencing was blood. The receptors were sampled from a girl aged 10 to 17 with multiple sclerosis.

The V call is TRBV20-1, the J call TRBJ1-1; no definite D call. Germline CDR1 is DFQATT and CDR2 is SNEGSKA (reference sequence). This CDR3 is 17 amino acids long. Trimming took off 0 bases at V and 3 bases at J, with 20 bases between the two ends. In DNA form, the CDR3 reads TGCAGTGCTAGAGATGGACGGGAATGGCGTCAGGACACTGAAGCTTTCTTT. Its translation is CSARDGREWRQDTEAFF.

This chain joins TRBV6-2 or TRBV6-3 and TRBJ2-7; D may match TRBD1 or TRBD2 (6 bases each). In germline, CDR1 is MNHEY, CDR2 SVGEGT. CDR3 size: 15 residues. Trimming took off 5 bases at V and 0 bases at J, with 14 bases between the two ends. CDR3 DNA sequence: TGTGCCAGCAGTCGTAGAGGGGGGCCCTCCTACGAGCAGTACTTC. The encoded protein is CASSRRGGPSYEQYF.

The genes are TRBV4-3 and TRBJ1-2; D not certain. This CDR3 is built from 15 residues. V gave up 5 bases and J gave up 2 bases, with 15 bases separating them. Germline CDR1 is LGHNA and CDR2 is YSLEER. This CDR3 is CASSLRAGANYGYTF. Here the CDR3 DNA reads TGCGCCAGCAGCTTGCGAGCAGGAGCCAACTATGGCTACACCTTC.

This clonotype was found a few times. The chain carries TRBV5-1 and TRBJ2-6; tentative D call: TRBD1 (5 bases). The V end was cut by 0 bases, the J end by 0 bases, with 7 bases between. The CDR3 is 16 amino acids. Germline V gives CDR1 SGHRS, CDR2 YFSETQ. CDR3 in DNA: TGCGCCAGCAGCTTGGATGGGGCCTCTGGGGCCAACGTCCTGACTTTC. Translating gives CASSLDGASGANVLTF.

This clonotype was seen a handful of times. The chain carries TRBV7-9 and TRBJ1-1; the match to TRBD1 covers 9 bases. This CDR3 is 17 amino acids long. Germline V gene sequence: CDR1 SEHNR, CDR2 FQNEAQ (reference sequence). Trimming removed 5 bases from V and 5 bases from J; junction bases left unmatched: 15. CDR3: CASSQPSSGTGNTEAFF. CDR3 bases: TGTGCCAGCAGCCAGCCCTCTTCCGGGACAGGGAATACTGAAGCTTTCTTT.

CDR3 DNA sequence: TGTGCCAGCAGTTACTCATTCGCGGCAGGAAGTCCCTACGAGCAGTACTTC. Translating it yields CASSYSFAAGSPYEQYF. V usage is TRBV6-5 and J usage is TRBJ2-7; D is uncertain. The germline V gene has CDR1 MNHEY and CDR2 SVGAGI. V gave up 0 bases and J gave up 2 bases, with 17 bases separating them. CDR3 size: 17 residues.

In nucleotides, the CDR3 is TGTGCCAGCAGCCTAGGGCCCGCGGGGGGGGTCCAAGAGACCCAGTACTTC. Amino acids: CASSLGPAGGVQETQYF. The chain recombines TRBV7-3 with TRBJ2-5; TRBD2 agrees at 9 bases. The CDR3 length is 17 residues. V was clipped by 5 bases and J by 1 base; unmatched bases: 11. From germline, CDR1 is SGHTA and CDR2 FQGTGA.

The chain has TRBV7-2 and TRBJ2-5; 9 bases match TRBD2. Germline CDR1 and CDR2: SGHTA and FQGNSA. The CDR3 covers 14 residues. Trimming took 5 bases from V and 4 from J; bases not matched to a gene: 5. The CDR3, as DNA: TGTGCCAGCAGCGACCTTAGCGGGGGAGAGACCCAGTACTTC. It specifies CASSDLSGGETQYF.